A selection of T cell receptor beta chains follows, all from one sample in a study of long-term antiretroviral therapy in people with HIV. Data came from immunoSEQ multiplex PCR; TCRdb stores just in-frame clones and leaves some out. This sample carries under 45,000 clones, approximately 87% of them seen once, and the ten largest clones take under 5%. The input for sequencing was unsorted PBMCs, taken 1.2 years after starting antiretroviral therapy. Receptors originate from a woman aged 50 to 60 with HIV. The CDR3 runs from the conserved cysteine through the conserved F or W. A D gene is named only where the DNA matches it firmly. Not every row has a clone size; where given, it reads once, few, many or a size class.

cdr3_nt | cdr3_aa | v_call | d_call | j_call | clone_size
TGCGCCAGCAGCTTGGCTGACAGGCCAGACTATGGCTACACCTTC | CASSLADRPDYGYTF | TRBV5-1 | . | TRBJ1-2 | .
TGTGCCAGCAGTGCTCCGGGACAGATTTACGAGCAGTACTTC | CASSAPGQIYEQYF | TRBV6-4 | TRBD1 | TRBJ2-7 | .
TGTGCCAGCAGTGGGAGCAGGGGGTTCTACGAGCAGTACTTC | CASSGSRGFYEQYF | TRBV6-5 | TRBD1 | TRBJ2-7 | few
TGTGCCAGCAGCCTAAACTCCTGGGGCAGGGGTGTGGACGAGCAGTACTTC | CASSLNSWGRGVDEQYF | TRBV5-4 | . | TRBJ2-7 | .
TGTGCCAGCAGCCCCGGGGGGGTAGGGCCCCTCCACTTT | CASSPGGVGPLHF | TRBV27 | . | TRBJ1-6 | few
TGTGCCAGCAGCCCCCGGACAGGGAGAGTGAACACTGAAGCTTTCTTT | CASSPRTGRVNTEAFF | TRBV5-4 | TRBD1 | TRBJ1-1 | .
TGTGCCAGCAGCTTATACCCCGGGGGAGGGCGGAAGGACGAGCAGTACTTC | CASSLYPGGGRKDEQYF | TRBV7-8 | TRBD2 | TRBJ2-7 | few
TGTGCCAGCAGCCAGCCCGGAGGGATCGGCTACACCTTC | CASSQPGGIGYTF | TRBV7-2 | . | TRBJ1-2 | .
TGTGCCAGCAGTTCCTACAGGGGTTGGACTGAAGCTTTCTTT | CASSSYRGWTEAFF | TRBV28 | TRBD1 | TRBJ1-1 | .
TGTGCCAGCAGGCCCGGACAGGCAGCTAATGAAAAACTGTTTTTT | CASRPGQAANEKLFF | TRBV2 | TRBD1 | TRBJ1-4 | .
TGTGCCACCAGCAGACGGACTAGCGGGGTCCACGAGCAGTACTTC | CATSRRTSGVHEQYF | TRBV15 | TRBD2 | TRBJ2-7 | .
TGTGCCAGCAGGGGGACAGGGGGCAAGAATAATTCACCCCTCCACTTT | CASRGTGGKNNSPLHF | TRBV7-9 | TRBD1 | TRBJ1-6 | .
TGTGCCAGCAGCTCTCGACAGGGGGCTTACGAGCAGTACTTC | CASSSRQGAYEQYF | TRBV7-9 | TRBD1 | TRBJ2-7 | few
TGCGCCAGCAACAGGGACGGCCCTAGCACAGATACGCAGTATTTT | CASNRDGPSTDTQYF | TRBV5-1 | . | TRBJ2-3 | .
TGTGCCAGCAGTGAGCCAGGGTACCAAGAGACCCAGTACTTC | CASSEPGYQETQYF | TRBV6-1 | . | TRBJ2-5 | .
TGCAGCGTTGGCTGGGACAGTGGAAACACCATATATTTT | CSVGWDSGNTIYF | TRBV29-1 | TRBD1 | TRBJ1-3 | .
TGCAGCGTTAAGGGGACGCCATCCTACGAGCAGTACTTC | CSVKGTPSYEQYF | TRBV29-1 | . | TRBJ2-7 | .
TGTGCCAGCAGCGTTGGACAGGGGGCGAGGGCTAATGAAAAACTGTTTTTT | CASSVGQGARANEKLFF | TRBV9 | TRBD1 | TRBJ1-4 | .
TGCAGTGCGAGGGGTGGAGCCGGCTACACCTTC | CSARGGAGYTF | TRBV20-1 | . | TRBJ1-2 | few
TGTGCCATCAGTGACGGGGGAGGCGGCGGCTACACCTTC | CAISDGGGGGYTF | TRBV10-3 | . | TRBJ1-2 | .
TGTGCCAGCAGTTCGATCAGGGACAGGGTTGCTTTCTTT | CASSSIRDRVAFF | TRBV27 | TRBD1 | TRBJ1-1 | .
TGTGCCAGCAGCCGCACGGGGTCGACCGGGGAGCTGTTTTTT | CASSRTGSTGELFF | TRBV7-3 | . | TRBJ2-2 | .
TGTGCCAGCAGCGTAGGGACAGGGAGGGTGAACGAGCAGTACTTC | CASSVGTGRVNEQYF | TRBV5-4 | TRBD1 | TRBJ2-7 | .
TGCGCCAGCAGCCCAGGGACAGGCGCCTACGAGCAGTACTTC | CASSPGTGAYEQYF | TRBV4-3 | TRBD1 | TRBJ2-7 | .
TGTGCCAGCAGTGGGGGCACAGGAGCCAAAAACATTCAGTACTTC | CASSGGTGAKNIQYF | TRBV6-6 | . | TRBJ2-4 | .
TGTGCCAGCAGTTGGGGGACCGGGGGGAGGTCGACCCAGTACTTC | CASSWGTGGRSTQYF | TRBV6-5 | TRBD2 | TRBJ2-5 | .
TGTGCCAGCAGCTTAGGAGGACAGACAGATACGCAGTATTTT | CASSLGGQTDTQYF | TRBV7-9 | . | TRBJ2-3 | .
TGTGCCAGCAGCTCCACAACAGGGGTGCTCACTGAAGCTTTCTTT | CASSSTTGVLTEAFF | TRBV7-3 | TRBD1 | TRBJ1-1 | .
TGTGCCAGCAGCTTAGAGGGGGGCGCGAGTTTGGGAGAGCAGTACTTC | CASSLEGGASLGEQYF | TRBV11-2 | . | TRBJ2-7 | .
TGTGCCAGCAGTTACTCGCGGGGGCCTTACAATGAGCAGTTCTTC | CASSYSRGPYNEQFF | TRBV6-5 | . | TRBJ2-1 | .
TGTGCCAGCAGTTTAGGGCCGGGTACCGTGCAGTACTTC | CASSLGPGTVQYF | TRBV7-2 | . | TRBJ2-7 | medium-sized
TGTGCCAGTAGTTCAGCCGGGACAGGGACGAACTATGGCTACACCTTC | CASSSAGTGTNYGYTF | TRBV19 | TRBD1 | TRBJ1-2 | .
TGTGCCAGCACCCCAGACGCCTCGGGACAGGGTAATGGCTACACCTTC | CASTPDASGQGNGYTF | TRBV2 | TRBD1 | TRBJ1-2 | .
TGTGCCATCAGAGTATCCGGACAGGCCGAGTCAAGTGAAGCTTTCTTT | CAIRVSGQAESSEAFF | TRBV10-3 | TRBD1 | TRBJ1-1 | .
TGTGCCAGCGGGGCCGGTTACGAGCAGTACTTC | CASGAGYEQYF | TRBV5-6 | . | TRBJ2-7 | .
TGTGCCAGCAGCTTAATAGGGGTCGGCTACACCTTC | CASSLIGVGYTF | TRBV5-8 | . | TRBJ1-2 | .
TGTGCCAGTAGTATGGGACCGACGCTTAGGGGAACTGAAGCTTTCTTT | CASSMGPTLRGTEAFF | TRBV19 | . | TRBJ1-1 | .
TGTGCCTGCGGACCCAATGAAAATCAGCCCCAGCATTTT | CACGPNENQPQHF | TRBV6-5 | . | TRBJ1-5 | once
TGTGCCAGCAGCCAAGACGGGACAGGGATTTACGAGCAGTACTTC | CASSQDGTGIYEQYF | TRBV4-2 | TRBD1 | TRBJ2-7 | once
TGTGCCAGCAGTACCGGTCGTACTGTGTCCTACACCTTC | CASSTGRTVSYTF | TRBV2 | . | TRBJ1-2 | .
TGTGCCAGCACCTACGGACATAGCAATCAGCCCCAGCATTTT | CASTYGHSNQPQHF | TRBV6-1 | . | TRBJ1-5 | .
TGTGCCAGCAGCGCAATGGGGGCGGGTTACTACGAGCAGTACTTC | CASSAMGAGYYEQYF | TRBV21-1 | . | TRBJ2-7 | .
TGTGCCAGCAGCTTAGCGGCGATTAGTGGGTCTACCAAGGACCACAAGTACTTC | CASSLAAISGSTKDHKYF | TRBV11-2 | . | TRBJ2-4 | .
TGTGCCAGCAGCTTGAGGGCACTAGCCGGCGAGCAGTACTTC | CASSLRALAGEQYF | TRBV5-6 | . | TRBJ2-7 | .
TGTGCCAGCAGTTTGGGCCGGGACCCTGGAAACACCATATATTTT | CASSLGRDPGNTIYF | TRBV6-5 | . | TRBJ1-3 | .
TGTGCCAGCAGTTCGGGACAGACCGCATTGGGGGGAGCTTTCTTT | CASSSGQTALGGAFF | TRBV27 | TRBD1 | TRBJ1-1 | .
TGCAGCGTTGGACGGGTACTGAACACTGAAGCTTTCTTT | CSVGRVLNTEAFF | TRBV29-1 | . | TRBJ1-1 | .
TGTGCCATCAGGGAGGACAGGGGTGCCTACGAGCAGTACTTC | CAIREDRGAYEQYF | TRBV10-3 | TRBD1 | TRBJ2-7 | .
TGTGCCAGCAGCAAATGGGGTGGTTCCACAGATACGCAGTATTTT | CASSKWGGSTDTQYF | TRBV21-1 | . | TRBJ2-3 | .
TGTGCCAGTAGTACCGTTGCCAGGAGAGAAGAGACCCAGTACTTC | CASSTVARREETQYF | TRBV19 | . | TRBJ2-5 | .
TGCGCCAGCAGTCATCCCGCCCAGTTCTATGAGCAGTTCTTC | CASSHPAQFYEQFF | TRBV23-1 | . | TRBJ2-1 | .
TGTGCCAGCAGCTCTCTAGCGGGGGGGGGATATACTAGCACAGATACGCAGTATTTT | CASSSLAGGGYTSTDTQYF | TRBV7-2 | TRBD2 | TRBJ2-3 | .
TGCAGTGCGGTGGACCGAGAGCAGTTCTTC | CSAVDREQFF | TRBV20-1 | . | TRBJ2-1 | once
TGTGCCACCCGCCGCCGAGGGGATAATGAAAAACTGTTTTTT | CATRRRGDNEKLFF | TRBV19 | . | TRBJ1-4 | once
TGCGCCAGCAGTGACCCACCGACGGGAGAAACATCCGGGGAGCTGTTTTTT | CASSDPPTGETSGELFF | TRBV10-1 | . | TRBJ2-2 | once
TGCGCCAGCAGCCATCGGACAGGGTCTAGGTACGAGCAGTACTTC | CASSHRTGSRYEQYF | TRBV4-1 | TRBD1 | TRBJ2-7 | once
TGTGCCAGCAGCTTAGATCAAGGGGCAAGGAATTCACCCCTCCACTTT | CASSLDQGARNSPLHF | TRBV7-9 | . | TRBJ1-6 | .
TGTGCCAGCAGCTTGCTTTCAGGGCCCTATGGCTACACCTTC | CASSLLSGPYGYTF | TRBV5-4 | . | TRBJ1-2 | .